A single sample gave rise to the 30 T cell receptor beta chains below, sequenced in a study of blood T cells in healthy people across ages. Together with a sample-barcoded 5' primer, a J-beta primer mix was included in a second PCR lasting 7 to 11 cycles. TCRdb independently ran MiXCR on the 5' RACE reads; one entry per CDR3 protein. The sample has some 690,000 distinct CDR3 sequences, approximately 21% seen once. The specimen sequenced was blood. The receptor source for this set is a man in his 70s in good health.

The J gene is TRBJ2-2, the V gene TRBV7-2; 8 nucleotides line up with TRBD1. Germline assignment: CDR1 SGHTA and CDR2 FQGNSA. J lost 4 bases, V lost 1 base, and 2 bases had no gene match. CDR3 size: 15 residues. CDR3 protein: CASSLVGQGTGELFF. In DNA form, the CDR3 reads TGTGCCAGCAGCTTAGTAGGACAGGGCACCGGGGAGCTGTTTTTT.

This clonotype has only a few counts. The chain recombines TRBV6-2 or TRBV6-3 with TRBJ2-3, with 8 bases lining up with TRBD1. Germline V lookup: CDR1 MNHEY, CDR2 SVGEGT. This CDR3 contains 16 residues. Trimming cost V 6 bases and J 1 base; bases outside gene matches: 9. The CDR3 region has the DNA TGTGCCAGCAGCCGACCAGGGGGCAGGGGCACAGATACGCAGTATTTT. Amino acid sequence: CASSRPGGRGTDTQYF.

The V call is TRBV3-1, the J call TRBJ2-7; D is undetermined. V was clipped by 2 bases and J by 5 bases, with 10 bases between them. The CDR3 has 13 amino acids. The germline CDR1 and CDR2 sequences are LGHDT and YNNKEL (reference sequence). CDR3 coding DNA: TGTGCCAGCAGCCAAAGTCCCAAGAACGAGCAGTACTTC. This encodes CASSQSPKNEQYF.

The CDR3 loop is CSVGTVGYTF. Written as DNA, the CDR3 is TGCAGCGTTGGTACAGTTGGCTACACCTTC. The rearrangement joins TRBV29-1 to TRBJ1-2; D is unresolved. The CDR3 is made up of 10 amino acids. From germline, CDR1 is SQVTM and CDR2 ANQGSEA. The V and J ends lost 4 bases and 7 bases respectively, with 7 bases between them.

This chain connects TRBV28 to TRBJ1-3; D is ambiguous. Germline lookup yields CDR1 MDHEN and CDR2 SYDVKM. V was cut by 2 bases and J by 4 bases, with 9 bases left in between. CDR3 length: 14 residues. The CDR3 protein is CASSLISAGNTIYF. The CDR3 DNA reads as TGTGCCAGCAGTTTAATCAGCGCCGGAAACACCATATATTTT.

The chain is built from TRBV3-1 and TRBJ2-5; 7 bases line up with TRBD2. The J call is uncertain, as TRBJ2-7 better fits the DNA end. Germline V gives CDR1 LGHDT, CDR2 YNNKEL (reference sequence). The CDR3 length is 13 residues. CDR3 amino acids: CASRRAGIDEQYF. In DNA, the CDR3 is TGTGCCAGCCGGAGAGCGGGGATCGACGAGCAGTACTTC.

This clonotype appeared many times. This chain joins TRBV5-1 and TRBJ2-5; D not certain. The CDR3 is made up of 14 amino acids. V was pared by 0 bases and J by 4 bases, with 10 bases between. CDR1 is SGHRS and CDR2 is YFSETQ in the germline V gene. CDR3 in amino acids: CASSLGVATETQYF. The DNA of the CDR3 is TGCGCCAGCAGCTTGGGTGTAGCAACAGAGACCCAGTACTTC.

This chain uses TRBV29-1 with TRBJ1-1; D not resolved. CDR3 length equals 12 residues. CDR1 and CDR2 from the germline V gene are SQVTM and ANQGSEA. V dropped 4 bases and J dropped 4 bases, with 10 bases sitting between them. The CDR3 DNA follows: TGCAGCGTTGGGTCTGGCGGCACTGAAGCTTTCTTT. Translation gives CSVGSGGTEAFF.

This clonotype has a handful of counts. The chain recombines TRBV20-1 with TRBJ2-5; tentatively, D is TRBD1 (6 bases). Per germline, CDR1 DFQATT and CDR2 SNEGSKA (reference sequence). V was trimmed by 5 bases and J by 0 bases, leaving 7 bases between them. The CDR3 contains 12 residues. Here the CDR3 DNA reads TGCAGTGCTGGACAGAACCAAGAGACCCAGTACTTC. It codes for CSAGQNQETQYF.

This chain connects TRBV5-1 to TRBJ2-3; 9 nucleotides match TRBD2. CDR3 length: 15 residues. Germline V CDR1 and CDR2: SGHRS, YFSETQ. With 2 bases clipped from V and 6 bases from J, the junction kept 7 bases outside the gene matches. The CDR3 is CASSLWVAGDDTQYF. DNA of the CDR3: TGCGCCAGCAGCTTATGGGTAGCGGGAGACGATACGCAGTATTTT.

The CDR3 DNA reads TGCAGTGGACGGCTATTTACGAGCTCTGGGGCCAACGTCCTGACTTTC. Its protein product is CSGRLFTSSGANVLTF. The chain uses TRBV20-1 and TRBJ2-6; D gene ambiguous. V lost 7 bases and J lost 0, with 16 bases in between. Germline loops: CDR1 DFQATT, CDR2 SNEGSKA (reference sequence). CDR3 length equals 16 residues.

J is TRBJ2-3 and V is TRBV6-4; tentatively, D is TRBD1 or TRBD2 (7 bases each). Germline CDR1 is MRHNA and CDR2 is SNTAGT. The CDR3 is 16 residues long. Deletions cut 6 bases from V and 0 bases from J, with 16 bases between. The CDR3: CASRAQGTTSTDTQYF. The CDR3 DNA reads TGTGCCAGCAGAGCACAGGGGACTACTAGCACAGATACGCAGTATTTT.

This sequence joins TRBV29-1 and TRBJ1-2, with no clear D. The CDR3 is 13 residues long. Germline V gene lookup returns CDR1 SQVTM and CDR2 ANQGSEA. V lost 3 bases and J lost 2, with 10 bases in between. In DNA form, the CDR3 reads TGCAGCGTTGACACGACGGTGAACTATGGCTACACCTTC. It yields the protein CSVDTTVNYGYTF.

This clonotype was found a few times. The V gene is TRBV5-1, the J gene TRBJ2-5; TRBD1 is a possible D gene (6 bases). Judging by the DNA end, TRBJ2-7 fits better; the J call may be wrong. The CDR3 has 13 residues. In germline, CDR1 is SGHRS, CDR2 YFSETQ. The CDR3 bases are TGCGCCAGCAGCTTAATCGGGGACACCGAGCAGTACTTC. As protein: CASSLIGDTEQYF.

This clonotype has just a few counts. The chain employs TRBV27 and TRBJ1-2; D call uncertain. CDR3 size: 15 residues. Germline loops: CDR1 MNHEY, CDR2 SMNVEV (reference sequence). The germline V and J ends were trimmed by 6 bases and 4 bases, with 18 bases remaining between them. This chain's CDR3 is CASSTTRRGGYGYTF. CDR3 sequence (DNA): TGTGCCAGCAGCACCACCCGACGGGGAGGCTATGGCTACACCTTC.

The V and J genes are TRBV28 and TRBJ2-5; D gene uncertain. CDR1 is MDHEN and CDR2 is SYDVKM in the germline V gene. With 6 bases removed from V and 4 bases from J, the gap between germline ends came to 18 bases. The CDR3 has 15 amino acids. The CDR3 DNA reads as TGTGCCAGCAGCCTTTCTGGGTATGATGCAGAGACCCAGTACTTC. Translating gives CASSLSGYDAETQYF. Looking up the rest from reference TRBV28 and TRBJ2-5 gives the full variable domain: DVKVTQSSRYLVKRTGEKVFLECVQDMDHENMFWYRQDPGLGLRLIYFSYDVKMKEKGDIPEGYSVSREKKERFSLILESASTNQTSMYLCASSLSGYDAETQYFGPGTRLLVL.

The chain employs TRBV13 and TRBJ2-1; maybe TRBD2 (6 bases). The CDR3 sequence is 14 residues long. V lost 4 bases and J 4 bases, leaving 11 bases between the germline ends. Germline V lookup: CDR1 PRHDT, CDR2 FYEKMQ (reference sequence). Here the CDR3 reads CASSYGRGYNEQFF. The DNA of the CDR3 is TGTGCCAGCAGCTATGGGCGGGGTTACAATGAGCAGTTCTTC.

This clonotype was observed a handful of times. This chain uses TRBV7-9 with TRBJ1-4; D unclear. Trimming took off 1 base at V and 4 bases at J, with 10 bases between the two ends. The CDR3 loop spans 15 amino acids. In germline, CDR1 is SEHNR, CDR2 FQNEAQ (reference sequence). CDR3 coding DNA: TGTGCCAGCAGCTTAGGAGGGCACGTTAATGAAAAACTGTTTTTT. Protein sequence: CASSLGGHVNEKLFF.

The CDR3 bases are TGCAGCGCCCGGGACTCCGGGGAGCTGTTTTTT. This codes for CSARDSGELFF. This chain uses TRBV29-1 with TRBJ2-2, with D maybe TRBD2 (6 bases). This CDR3 contains 11 residues. Germline loops: CDR1 SQVTM, CDR2 ANQGSEA. V lost 7 bases to trimming and J lost 6 bases, with 9 bases between them.

The chain is built from TRBV19 and TRBJ1-1, with TRBD1 identical over 10 bases. This CDR3 has 14 residues. Germline-derived CDR1 and CDR2 are LNHDA and SQIVND (reference sequence). V was pared by 1 base and J by 5 bases, with 1 base of the junction left unmatched. The CDR3: CASSIGTGGTEAFF. In DNA, the CDR3 is TGTGCCAGTAGTATAGGGACAGGGGGTACTGAAGCTTTCTTT.

The genes are TRBV6-5 and TRBJ2-5, with 8 bases identical to TRBD1. Per the germline V gene, CDR1 is MNHEY and CDR2 is SVGAGI. J lost 5 bases, V lost 5 bases, and 10 bases had no gene match. The CDR3 covers 15 residues. The CDR3 reads CASSRQTGEWETQYF. The CDR3 nucleotides read TGTGCCAGCAGTCGCCAGACAGGGGAGTGGGAGACCCAGTACTTC.

The gene calls are TRBV12-3 or TRBV12-4 and TRBJ1-2, with 8 bases fitting TRBD1. The CDR3 spans 13 residues. V lost 7 bases and J lost 8; bases outside the gene matches: 9. As DNA, the CDR3 is TGTGCCAGCACCTTAGGACAGGGCCTGGGCTACACCTTC. Its protein product is CASTLGQGLGYTF.

There are a few counts of this clonotype. This rearrangement joins TRBV12-3 or TRBV12-4 to TRBJ2-2; weak D call: TRBD1 (5 bases). The CDR3 is 14 residues long. Trimming pared 7 bases from V and 2 bases from J, leaving 11 bases between. The CDR3, as DNA: TGTGCCAGCACCCGAGACAGAAACACCGGGGAGCTGTTTTTT. Amino acid sequence: CASTRDRNTGELFF.

V gene TRBV12-5 combines with J gene TRBJ2-1; 12 nucleotides align to TRBD2. The CDR3 loop spans 19 amino acids. Trimming removed 0 bases from V and 1 base from J; junction bases left unmatched: 7. From germline, CDR1 is LGHNT and CDR2 FRNRAP. In DNA form, the CDR3 reads TGTGCTAGTGGTTTGGTAAGACTAGCGGGAGACGGATCCTACAATGAGCAGTTCTTC. Encoded protein: CASGLVRLAGDGSYNEQFF.

This clonotype was detected many times. V gene TRBV7-2 combines with J gene TRBJ1-4, with a weak D call TRBD1 (6 bases). The CDR3 length is 14 residues. V lost 3 bases and J lost 5, with 10 bases in between. CDR1 is SGHTA, CDR2 FQGNSA, per germline. Here the CDR3 reads CASSLGGPNEKLFF. DNA for the CDR3: TGTGCCAGCAGCTTGGGGGGGCCCAATGAAAAACTGTTTTTT.

The chain combines TRBV12-3 or TRBV12-4 with TRBJ1-2; D is possibly TRBD1 (5 bases). The CDR3 has 14 amino acids. V was cut by 5 bases and J by 4 bases, with 14 bases left in between. CDR3 amino acids: CASSTGGASYGYTF. The CDR3 nucleotides are TGTGCCAGCAGTACCGGTGGGGCTAGCTATGGCTACACCTTC.

Concerning this clonotype: One junction end disagrees with the germline gene, perhaps due to a read error. The V call is TRBV12-3 or TRBV12-4, the J call TRBJ2-3; 8 nucleotides agree with TRBD2. The CDR3 is 15 amino acids. The CDR3 bases are TGTGCCAGCAGTCCTAGCGGGTTTAAAACAGATGCGCAATATTTT. It codes for CASSPSGFKTDAQYF.

The rearrangement uses TRBV29-1 and TRBJ2-1; TRBD2 aligns across 9 bases. After removal of 0 bases from V and 5 bases from J, the junction contained 5 bases not matched to a gene. The CDR3 length is 15 residues. Germline CDR1 and CDR2: SQVTM and ANQGSEA. CDR3 sequence reads: CSVEEAAGGHNEQFF. The CDR3 DNA is TGCAGCGTTGAAGAGGCAGCGGGAGGCCACAATGAGCAGTTCTTC.

This clonotype was counted between two and nine times. The DNA of the CDR3 is TGTGCCAGCAGTGACCAGCGAGCCTACGAGCAGTACGTC. Translated: CASSDQRAYEQYV. V gene TRBV6-4 combines with J gene TRBJ2-7; D gene ambiguous. Germline V gives CDR1 MRHNA, CDR2 SNTAGT. V was cut by 2 bases and J by 2 bases, with 7 bases left in between. This CDR3 has 13 residues.

The rearrangement uses TRBV12-3 or TRBV12-4 and TRBJ1-5; D is undetermined. Trimming shortened V by 2 bases and J by 3 bases, and 11 bases separated the two germline ends. The CDR3 runs 15 residues. The CDR3 loop reads CASSLSDGYNQPQHF. Written as DNA, the CDR3 is TGTGCCAGCAGTTTATCGGACGGATACAATCAGCCCCAGCATTTT.